One and the same sample provided the 16 T cell receptor beta chains below, sequenced in a study of CD8 T cells in ankylosing spondylitis. TCRdb independently ran MiXCR on the 5' RACE reads; one entry per CDR3 protein. The data contain 350,000 to 450,000 distinct CDR3 sequences, 20% of them singletons. What was sequenced was blood, either unsorted or a sorted T cell fraction (not recorded which). These receptors were taken from a male donor with ankylosing spondylitis or in good health (not recorded which).

This clonotype was detected only a few times. The chain is built from TRBV7-9 and TRBJ2-2; D tentatively fits TRBD1 or TRBD2 (5 bases each). Germline lookup yields CDR1 SEHNR and CDR2 FQNEAQ (reference sequence). Trimming took 2 bases from V and 1 from J, leaving 11 bases between them. The CDR3 is 16 amino acids. The CDR3 DNA is TGTGCCAGCAGCTTACTTGAGGGGAGGAACACCGGGGAGCTGTTTTTT. Protein sequence: CASSLLEGRNTGELFF.

The CDR3 region is CASSLSIGTGFTGELFF. CDR3 coding DNA: TGTGCCAGCAGCTTAAGTATCGGGACAGGCTTCACCGGGGAGCTGTTTTTT. This rearrangement joins TRBV7-9 to TRBJ2-2, with TRBD1 identical over 8 bases. With V trimmed by 2 bases and J by 4 bases, 9 bases remained unmatched. CDR3 size: 17 residues. In germline, CDR1 is SEHNR, CDR2 FQNEAQ (reference sequence).

There are a few counts of this clonotype. J is TRBJ2-5 and V is TRBV10-3, with D perhaps TRBD2 (5 bases). CDR3 length: 15 amino acids. Germline V gives CDR1 ENHRY, CDR2 SYGVKD. The V end was cut by 2 bases, the J end by 7 bases, with 17 bases between. This chain's CDR3 is CAISETMDGVWTQYF. The CDR3 DNA reads TGTGCCATCAGTGAGACCATGGACGGGGTTTGGACCCAGTACTTC.

J is TRBJ2-2 and V is TRBV28; 7 bases match TRBD1. The length of the CDR3 is 15 residues. V gave up 5 bases and J gave up 8 bases; unmatched junction bases: 11. Germline V lookup: CDR1 MDHEN, CDR2 SYDVKM. The CDR3 coding sequence is TGTGCCAGCAGTGAAGACAGGGAACGAGGGGGGGAGCTGTTTTTT. Translation: CASSEDRERGGELFF.

On this clonotype itself: A read error is possible here, since a much larger clone lies one base away. The J gene is TRBJ2-1, the V gene TRBV20-1, with TRBD1 as a possible D gene (5 bases). The CDR3 has 15 amino acids. Germline V gene data show CDR1 as DFQATT and CDR2 as SNEGSKA (reference sequence). V was pared by 4 bases and J by 2 bases, with 15 bases between. CDR3: CSAISSGIPYNEQFF. As DNA, the CDR3 is TGCAGTGCTATCAGTTCAGGGATCCCCTACAATGAGCAGTTCTTC.

The rearrangement links TRBV28 to TRBJ2-7; D possibly matches TRBD1 or TRBD2 (5 bases each). Germline CDR1 and CDR2: MDHEN and SYDVKM. CDR3 length: 16 residues. V dropped 4 bases and J dropped 3 bases, with 19 bases sitting between them. This CDR3 is CASSSNHGTERYEQYF. The CDR3 region has the DNA TGTGCCAGCAGTTCCAACCACGGGACGGAACGCTACGAGCAGTACTTC.

This chain uses TRBV3-1 with TRBJ2-2, with D maybe TRBD2 (6 bases). The germline V and J ends were trimmed by 11 bases and 2 bases, with 12 bases remaining between them. CDR3 length: 13 residues. Germline V gene data show CDR1 as LGHDT and CDR2 as YNNKEL (reference sequence). CDR3 residues: CAGGDSNTGELFF. As DNA, the CDR3 is TGTGCCGGCGGGGATTCCAACACCGGGGAGCTGTTTTTT.

The chain recombines TRBV10-3 with TRBJ2-3, with a tentative D call TRBD2 (6 bases). V was cut by 0 bases and J by 6 bases, with 10 bases left in between. The germline V gene has CDR1 ENHRY and CDR2 SYGVKD. The CDR3 is made up of 14 amino acids. CDR3 region: CAISESREVDTQYF. CDR3 in DNA: TGTGCCATCAGTGAGTCAAGGGAGGTGGATACGCAGTATTTT.

This clonotype has a handful of counts. CDR3 residues: CASSLSPSGGYNEQFF. CDR3 nucleotide sequence: TGTGCCAGCAGTTTAAGCCCCAGCGGGGGTTACAATGAGCAGTTCTTC. The chain uses TRBV12-3 or TRBV12-4 and TRBJ2-1, with 8 bases aligning to TRBD2. V gave up 2 bases and J gave up 4 bases; unmatched junction bases: 7. CDR3 length equals 16 residues.

This clonotype was observed a few times. The chain combines TRBV6-1 with TRBJ1-3; possible D gene TRBD1, 6 bases. This CDR3 has 15 residues. Trimming removed 11 bases from V and 3 bases from J, with 20 bases in between. CDR1 and CDR2 (germline): MNHNS, SASEGT. The CDR3 loop reads CASKLQGPDGNTIYF. The DNA for the CDR3 is TGTGCCTCAAAGCTACAGGGACCCGATGGAAACACCATATATTTT.

There are a few counts of this clonotype. V gene TRBV12-3 or TRBV12-4 combines with J gene TRBJ2-7, with D unclear. This CDR3 comprises 10 residues. V dropped 4 bases and J dropped 5 bases, with 3 bases sitting between them. The CDR3 loop reads CASSSHEQYF. The CDR3, as DNA: TGTGCCAGCAGTTCCCACGAGCAGTACTTC.

This clonotype was detected a few times. The CDR3 sequence is CASSTEQGAFYEQYF. CDR3 nucleotide sequence: TGTGCCAGCAGCACCGAGCAGGGAGCGTTTTACGAGCAGTACTTC. This rearrangement joins TRBV28 to TRBJ2-7; perhaps D is TRBD1 or TRBD2 (5 bases each). The CDR3 loop spans 15 amino acids. Germline V gives CDR1 MDHEN, CDR2 SYDVKM. Trimming shortened V by 6 bases and J by 4 bases, and 19 bases separated the two germline ends.

V is TRBV5-1 and J is TRBJ2-7; TRBD2 might be the D (5 bases). CDR3 length equals 14 residues. Germline V lookup: CDR1 SGHRS, CDR2 YFSETQ. V was clipped by 2 bases and J by 3 bases, with 12 bases between them. DNA for the CDR3: TGCGCCAGCAGCTTCCGGGGTTTTGGCTACGAGCAGTACTTC. The encoded protein is CASSFRGFGYEQYF.

V is TRBV6-1 and J is TRBJ2-3; the match to TRBD1 covers 10 bases. With V trimmed by 10 bases and J by 4 bases, 5 bases remained unmatched. Germline CDR1 MNHNS, CDR2 SASEGT. The CDR3 is 13 residues long. The CDR3: CAIRDRGADTQYF. The CDR3 nucleotides are TGTGCCATACGGGACAGGGGCGCAGATACGCAGTATTTT.

This clonotype was found a few times. The chain has TRBV29-1 and TRBJ2-2, with D perhaps TRBD1 or TRBD2 (5 bases each). This CDR3 is built from 15 residues. The V end lost 4 bases, the J end lost 0 bases, and 12 bases lay between the germline ends. Germline V CDR1 and CDR2: SQVTM, ANQGSEA. The CDR3 here is CSVGFREPNTGELFF. In DNA, the CDR3 is TGCAGCGTTGGGTTCAGGGAGCCGAACACCGGGGAGCTGTTTTTT.

This clonotype was detected ten times or more. The chain uses TRBV12-3 or TRBV12-4 and TRBJ2-5; no clear D. The CDR3 is made up of 14 amino acids. With 1 base removed from V and 5 bases from J, the gap between germline ends came to 11 bases. CDR3 loop: CASSLVLAGETQYF. CDR3 DNA sequence: TGTGCCAGCAGTTTAGTTTTGGCCGGGGAGACCCAGTACTTC.